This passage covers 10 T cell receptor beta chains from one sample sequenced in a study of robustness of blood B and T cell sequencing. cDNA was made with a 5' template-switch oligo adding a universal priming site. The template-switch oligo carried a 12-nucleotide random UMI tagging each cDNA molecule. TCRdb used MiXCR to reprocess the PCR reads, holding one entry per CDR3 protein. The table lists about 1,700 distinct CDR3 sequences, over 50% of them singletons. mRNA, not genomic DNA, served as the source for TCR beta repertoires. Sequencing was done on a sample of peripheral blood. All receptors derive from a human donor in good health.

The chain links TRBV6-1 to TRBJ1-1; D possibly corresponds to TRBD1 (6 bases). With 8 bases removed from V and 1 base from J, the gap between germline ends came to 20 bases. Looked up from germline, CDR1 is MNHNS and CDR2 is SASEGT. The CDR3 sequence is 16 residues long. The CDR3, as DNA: TGTGCCAGCTACGACGGGGGCAGTGTTACGAACACTGAAGCTTTCTTT. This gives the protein CASYDGGSVTNTEAFF.

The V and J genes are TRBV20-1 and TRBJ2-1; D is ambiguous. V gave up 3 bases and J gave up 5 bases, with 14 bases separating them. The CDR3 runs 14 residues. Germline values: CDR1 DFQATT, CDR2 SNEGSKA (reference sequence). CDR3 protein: CSARVRSVNNEQFF. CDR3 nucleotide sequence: TGCAGTGCTAGGGTCAGGTCAGTTAACAATGAGCAGTTCTTC.

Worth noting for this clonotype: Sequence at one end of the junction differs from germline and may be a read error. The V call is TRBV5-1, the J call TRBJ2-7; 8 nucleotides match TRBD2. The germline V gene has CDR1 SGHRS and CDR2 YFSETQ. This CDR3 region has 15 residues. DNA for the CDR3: TGCGCCAGCAGCTTGGGGGGACTAGGGAACTACAAGCAGTACTTC. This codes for CASSLGGLGNYKQYF.

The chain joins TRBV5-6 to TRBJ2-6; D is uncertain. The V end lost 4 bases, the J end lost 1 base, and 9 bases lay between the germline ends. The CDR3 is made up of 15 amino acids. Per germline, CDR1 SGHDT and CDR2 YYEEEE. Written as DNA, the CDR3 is TGTGCCAGCAGCCCCCTGAAGTCTGGGGCCAACGTCCTGACTTTC. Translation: CASSPLKSGANVLTF.

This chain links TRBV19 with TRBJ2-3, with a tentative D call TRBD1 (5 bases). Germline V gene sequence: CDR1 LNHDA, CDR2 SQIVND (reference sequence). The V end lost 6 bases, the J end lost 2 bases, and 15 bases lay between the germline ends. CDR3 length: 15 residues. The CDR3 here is CASSRQPVVTDTQYF. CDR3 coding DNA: TGTGCCAGTAGCAGACAGCCGGTCGTCACAGATACGCAGTATTTT.

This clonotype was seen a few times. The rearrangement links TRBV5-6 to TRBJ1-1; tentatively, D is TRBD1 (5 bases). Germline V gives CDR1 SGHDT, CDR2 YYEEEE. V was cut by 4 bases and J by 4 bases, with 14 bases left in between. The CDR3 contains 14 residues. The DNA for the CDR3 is TGTGCCAGCAGCCCAGACAGTGCGGGCACTGAAGCTTTCTTT. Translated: CASSPDSAGTEAFF.

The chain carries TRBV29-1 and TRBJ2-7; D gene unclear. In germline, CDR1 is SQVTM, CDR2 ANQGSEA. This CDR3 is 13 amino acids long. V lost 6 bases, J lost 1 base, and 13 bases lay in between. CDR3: CSVGIFLSYEQYF. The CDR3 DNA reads TGCAGCGTAGGAATTTTCCTTTCCTACGAGCAGTACTTC.

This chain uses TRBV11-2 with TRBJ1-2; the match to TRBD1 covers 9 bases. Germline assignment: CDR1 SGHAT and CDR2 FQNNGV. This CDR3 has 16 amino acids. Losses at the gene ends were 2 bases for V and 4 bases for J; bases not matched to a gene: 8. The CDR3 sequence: CASSLFGTGRFYGYTF. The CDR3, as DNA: TGTGCCAGCAGCTTATTCGGGACAGGGCGTTTCTATGGCTACACCTTC.

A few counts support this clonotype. CDR3 loop: CASSRGQARDTEAFF. Here the CDR3 DNA reads TGCGCCAGCAGCCGGGGACAGGCCCGTGACACTGAAGCTTTCTTT. The genes are TRBV4-1 and TRBJ1-1; 8 bases align to TRBD1. Trimming took 4 bases from V and 3 from J; bases not matched to a gene: 7. The CDR3 spans 15 residues. CDR1 is MGHRA, CDR2 YSYEKL, per germline.

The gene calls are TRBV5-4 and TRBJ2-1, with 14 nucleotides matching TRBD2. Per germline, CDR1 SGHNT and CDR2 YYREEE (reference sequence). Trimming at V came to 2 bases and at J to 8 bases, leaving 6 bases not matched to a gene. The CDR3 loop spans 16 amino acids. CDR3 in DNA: TGTGCCAGCAGCTTACGACTAGCGGGGGGGATCGATGAGCAGTTCTTC. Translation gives CASSLRLAGGIDEQFF.